This T cell receptor beta chain is from a study of blood T cell repertoires in COVID-19. Study in general: Samples of COVID-19 (acute and convalescent) were obtained from the United States, Italy and Spain.

V shed 2 bases, J shed 2 bases, and the junction held 8 bases outside the gene matches. The CDR3 sequence is 17 residues long. The germline gives CDR1 LNHDA, CDR2 SQIVND (reference sequence). Followed over time, Seattle patients had been enrolled while infection was active. Authors' methods: Cell counts per sample came from amplifying reference gene primers. Sequencing used immunoSEQ multiplex PCR; TCRdb keeps in-frame clones, though not all of them. V and J calls and clone size are those listed in that table; D and trimming were worked out from the DNA. The repertoire holds approximately 170,000 clones, around 82% seen once, with about 6.9% in the top ten.

This TCR was sampled from a man of 80 years or more with COVID-19, enrolled during active disease. J is TRBJ2-1 and V is TRBV19; 8 bases are a match to TRBD1. The sequencing sample was made of peripheral blood. The CDR3 protein is CASSISWTGKPYNEQFF. The CDR3 DNA follows: TGTGCCAGTAGTATAAGTTGGACAGGGAAACCCTACAATGAGCAGTTCTTC. Full variable domain (outside the CDR3, taken from reference TRBV19 and TRBJ2-1): DGGITQSPKYLFRKEGQNVTLSCEQNLNHDAMYWYRQDPGQGLRLIYYSQIVNDFQKGDIAEGYSVSREKKESFPLTVTSAQKNPTAFYLCASSISWTGKPYNEQFFGPGTRLTVL.